The sequence of this T cell receptor beta chain was determined in a study of blood T cells in healthy people across ages. This clonotype appeared a few times. A second roughly 7 to 11 cycle PCR used barcoded and J-beta primers. TCRdb redid the calling of the 5' RACE reads with MiXCR, one entry per CDR3 protein. Altogether about 800,000 distinct CDR3 sequences are present, less than 60% being singletons, with the ten largest covering over 15%. V lost 0 bases and J lost 7, with 13 bases in between. The CDR3 totals 13 residues. Germline CDR1 and CDR2: DFQATT and SNEGSKA (reference sequence). The J gene is TRBJ2-7, the V gene TRBV20-1; TRBD2 is a possible D gene (6 bases). This receptor was identified in an elderly man in good health. Sequenced input: blood. CDR3 nucleotide sequence: TGCAGTGCTAGAGACCGGGACTGGAATGAGCAGTACTTC. Translation gives CSARDRDWNEQYF.